The 27 T cell receptor beta chains presented below share a single source sample, sequenced in a study of OX40 agonist ivuxolimab in advanced cancers. This table comes from immunoSEQ multiplex PCR, and its TCRdb copy is limited to in-frame clones, with some not included. The sample contains around 53,000 clones, around four fifths of which appear only once. Here the sequenced sample was CD4+ or CD8+ T cells sorted from blood, taken in a trial of the OX40 agonist ivuxolimab. Receptors were obtained from an adult with an advanced solid tumor such as melanoma, head and neck, liver or kidney cancer.

This chain joins TRBV7-9 and TRBJ2-7; TRBD1 agrees at 7 bases. The CDR3 is 13 amino acids. Germline-derived CDR1 and CDR2 are SEHNR and FQNEAQ (reference sequence). The V segment lost 5 bases and the J segment 6 bases; nucleotides outside the gene matches: 7. CDR3 coding DNA: TGTGCCAGCAGCACCCGACAGGGATCCGAGCAGTACTTC. This gives the protein CASSTRQGSEQYF.

This clone was detected a few times. This CDR3 is also generated by other DNA sequences in the sample. The chain has TRBV19 and TRBJ1-5; D uncertain. The germline gives CDR1 LNHDA, CDR2 SQIVND (reference sequence). Trimming took 3 bases from V and 2 from J, leaving 5 bases between them. The CDR3 runs 13 residues. CDR3 in amino acids: CASSIAGNQPQHF. The CDR3 DNA sequence: TGTGCCAGTAGTATTGCGGGCAATCAGCCCCAGCATTTT.

Worth noting for this clone: Other nucleotide sequences from this sample produce the same CDR3. This chain connects TRBV7-9 to TRBJ1-2; TRBD1 is a possible D gene (5 bases). Per germline, CDR1 SEHNR and CDR2 FQNEAQ (reference sequence). With 6 bases removed from V and 4 bases from J, the gap between germline ends came to 9 bases. The CDR3 has 12 residues. This CDR3 reads CASSRGTYGYTF. The DNA of the CDR3 is TGTGCCAGCAGTAGAGGGACCTATGGCTACACCTTC.

This clone came up once. V gene TRBV11-2 combines with J gene TRBJ1-5, with 8 bases lining up with TRBD1. From germline, CDR1 is SGHAT and CDR2 FQNNGV. The CDR3 is 17 residues long. The V gene end was trimmed by 2 bases and the J gene end by 0 bases; junction bases not matched to a gene: 6. As DNA, the CDR3 is TGTGCCAGCAGCTTATCGACAGGGGCTATTAGCAATCAGCCCCAGCATTTT. It codes for CASSLSTGAISNQPQHF.

This clone was found a few times. An end of the junction does not agree with germline; a read error may underlie this. The chain links TRBV13 to TRBJ2-7; 7 bases are a match to TRBD1. Germline V gene data show CDR1 as PRHDT and CDR2 as FYEKMQ (reference sequence). This CDR3 has 15 amino acids. CDR3 amino acids: CASSVGQAARYEQYF. The CDR3 DNA reads as TGTGCCAGCAGCGTAGGACAGGCGGCCCGCTACGAGCAGTACTTC.

The V call is TRBV7-2, the J call TRBJ1-5; D gene unclear. Looked up from germline, CDR1 is SGHTA and CDR2 is FQGNSA. The CDR3 is 14 amino acids. The V end was cut by 1 base, the J end by 6 bases, with 10 bases between. CDR3 coding DNA: TGTGCCAGCAGCTTAGGCGGTCGGGGTCAGCCCCAGCATTTT. This gives the protein CASSLGGRGQPQHF. The full variable domain, with the rest looked up from reference TRBV7-2 and TRBJ1-5, is GAGVSQSPSNKVTEKGKDVELRCDPISGHTALYWYRQSLGQGLEFLIYFQGNSAPDKSGLPSDRFSAERTGGSVSTLTIQRTQQEDSAVYLCASSLGGRGQPQHFGDGTRLSIL.

V usage is TRBV19 and J usage is TRBJ1-2; TRBD1 matches 7 bases. J lost 4 bases, V lost 3 bases, and 8 bases had no gene match. The CDR3 has 15 amino acids. Germline V gene data show CDR1 as LNHDA and CDR2 as SQIVND (reference sequence). The CDR3, as DNA: TGTGCCAGTAGTATTAGGGGACAGCGCTTCTATGGCTACACCTTC. It translates to CASSIRGQRFYGYTF.

The CDR3, as DNA: TGCGCCAGCAGCCAAGACCGATCAGGGGCGGCTGGAAACACCATATATTTT. This sequence encodes CASSQDRSGAAGNTIYF. V and J are TRBV4-3 and TRBJ1-3; tentatively, D is TRBD1 (6 bases). The CDR3 spans 17 residues. V was shortened by 0 bases and J by 2 bases, with 14 bases between the two germline ends. Per germline, CDR1 LGHNA and CDR2 YSLEER.

This chain links TRBV29-1 with TRBJ2-7, with TRBD1 identical over 9 bases. The CDR3 runs 15 residues. Germline V gene lookup returns CDR1 SQVTM and CDR2 ANQGSEA. Trimming cost V 3 bases and J 5 bases; bases outside gene matches: 11. Here the CDR3 DNA reads TGCAGCGTTGACCTTCGAGGGACAGGGAGGGACGAGCAGTACTTC. This sequence encodes CSVDLRGTGRDEQYF.

J is TRBJ2-5 and V is TRBV4-1; 9 bases fit TRBD1. The CDR3 has 15 residues. V was clipped by 6 bases and J by 3 bases; unmatched bases: 8. Germline V CDR1 and CDR2: MGHRA, YSYEKL. The CDR3: CASRQIGQGKETQYF. CDR3 bases: TGCGCCAGCAGGCAGATCGGACAGGGGAAAGAGACCCAGTACTTC.

This rearrangement joins TRBV20-1 to TRBJ2-5; TRBD2 might be the D (5 bases). With 1 base removed from V and 11 bases from J, the gap between germline ends came to 11 bases. Germline assignment: CDR1 DFQATT and CDR2 SNEGSKA (reference sequence). The CDR3 runs 11 residues. The chain's CDR3 is CSARVTREQYF. Here the CDR3 DNA reads TGCAGTGCTAGAGTCACTAGAGAGCAGTACTTC.

The chain combines TRBV7-3 with TRBJ1-2; D possibly corresponds to TRBD1 (6 bases). CDR1 SGHTA and CDR2 FQGTGA come from the germline V gene. The CDR3 is made up of 13 amino acids. The ends were cut back, 2 bases at V and 6 bases at J, with 10 bases in the middle. CDR3 sequence reads: CASSLVGGNGYTF. The CDR3 coding sequence is TGTGCCAGCAGCTTAGTAGGGGGGAATGGCTACACCTTC.

The CDR3 DNA is TGTGCCAGCGAGGGTTTTGACGAGCAGTACTTC. This codes for CASEGFDEQYF. This rearrangement joins TRBV28 to TRBJ2-7; a weak D match, TRBD2 (5 bases). CDR1 is MDHEN and CDR2 is SYDVKM in the germline V gene. V lost 8 bases and J lost 5, with 10 bases in between. This CDR3 spans 11 amino acids. Full variable domain (remainder filled in from reference TRBV28 and TRBJ2-7): DVKVTQSSRYLVKRTGEKVFLECVQDMDHENMFWYRQDPGLGLRLIYFSYDVKMKEKGDIPEGYSVSREKKERFSLILESASTNQTSMYLCASEGFDEQYFGPGTRLTVT.

This rearrangement joins TRBV4-3 to TRBJ1-1; 9 bases line up with TRBD1. Germline values: CDR1 LGHNA, CDR2 YSLEER. There are 14 residues in the CDR3. With 0 bases clipped from V and 11 bases from J, the junction kept 7 bases outside the gene matches. CDR3 DNA sequence: TGCGCCAGCAGCCAAGACCCACGGACAGGGGTTGCTTTCTTT. This translates into CASSQDPRTGVAFF.

V usage is TRBV7-7 and J usage is TRBJ2-5; 8 positions agree with TRBD2. V was pared by 2 bases and J by 4 bases, with 3 bases of the junction left unmatched. Germline-derived CDR1 and CDR2 are SSHAT and FNYEAQ (reference sequence). CDR3 length: 14 residues. CDR3 loop: CASSLNAGGETQYF. The DNA of the CDR3 is TGTGCCAGCAGCTTAAACGCGGGGGGAGAGACCCAGTACTTC.

Only one count was recorded for this clone. The CDR3 region is CASTNPEGTLETQYF. In DNA, the CDR3 is TGTGCCAGCACCAACCCCGAGGGCACGCTAGAGACCCAGTACTTC. The genes are TRBV7-2 and TRBJ2-5, with a weak D call TRBD2 (5 bases). Trimming shortened V by 7 bases and J by 4 bases, and 19 bases separated the two germline ends. The germline gives CDR1 SGHTA, CDR2 FQGNSA. CDR3 length: 15 amino acids.

The chain is built from TRBV15 and TRBJ1-2; TRBD1 aligns across 7 bases. After removal of 1 base from V and 0 bases from J, the junction contained 5 bases not matched to a gene. The CDR3 covers 16 residues. Germline values: CDR1 LNHNV, CDR2 YYDKDF (reference sequence). As DNA, the CDR3 is TGTGCCACCAGCAGAGGAGGGGACAGCACTAACTATGGCTACACCTTC. It specifies CATSRGGDSTNYGYTF.

The V and J genes are TRBV7-9 and TRBJ1-1; no clear D gene. This CDR3 is built from 15 residues. V was clipped by 4 bases and J by 1 base, with 13 bases between them. The germline CDR1 and CDR2 sequences are SEHNR and FQNEAQ (reference sequence). CDR3 in DNA: TGTGCCAGCAGCTCCGACTATTTCGGGAACACTGAAGCTTTCTTT. This encodes CASSSDYFGNTEAFF.

This chain's CDR3 is CASSPVSQETQYF. CDR3 DNA sequence: TGTGCCAGCTCACCAGTGTCCCAAGAGACCCAGTACTTC. V and J are TRBV18 and TRBJ2-5; D is unclear. V shed 2 bases and J shed 1 base, with 5 bases lying between them. The CDR3 has 13 residues. Germline CDR1 and CDR2: KGHSH and LQKENI. The variable domain in full, completed from reference TRBV18 and TRBJ2-5, reads NAGVMQNPRHLVRRRGQEARLRCSPMKGHSHVYWYRQLPEEGLKFMVYLQKENIIDESGMPKERFSAEFPKEGPSILRIQQVVRGDSAAYFCASSPVSQETQYFGPGTRLLVL.

This chain connects TRBV19 to TRBJ1-1; D not certain. V dropped 5 bases and J dropped 5 bases, with 9 bases sitting between them. The CDR3 extends over 12 amino acids. Germline CDR1 LNHDA, CDR2 SQIVND (reference sequence). The CDR3 loop reads CASSVARTEAFF. The CDR3 coding sequence is TGTGCCAGTAGTGTTGCAAGGACTGAAGCTTTCTTT.

The V and J genes are TRBV5-1 and TRBJ1-1; no clear D gene. Germline V gene sequence: CDR1 SGHRS, CDR2 YFSETQ. Trimming pared 0 bases from V and 1 base from J, leaving 10 bases between. This CDR3 has 15 residues. The CDR3 loop is CASSLDGVKNTEAFF. The CDR3 DNA reads as TGCGCCAGCAGCTTGGATGGGGTGAAGAACACTGAAGCTTTCTTT.

The rearrangement links TRBV11-2 to TRBJ1-1; 7 bases are shared with TRBD1. Unmatched junction bases numbered 11, after V lost 3 bases and J lost 4 bases. Looked up from germline, CDR1 is SGHAT and CDR2 is FQNNGV. The CDR3 extends over 16 amino acids. In DNA form, the CDR3 reads TGTGCCAGCAGCTTTGGGCCGACAGGGCGCGGCACTGAAGCTTTCTTT. Its translation is CASSFGPTGRGTEAFF.

This chain connects TRBV4-2 to TRBJ2-7; 9 bases agree with TRBD1. The J segment lost 2 bases and the V segment lost 2 bases, leaving 7 bases of the junction unmatched. Germline values: CDR1 LGHNA, CDR2 YNFKEQ. The CDR3 is made up of 16 amino acids. CDR3 region: CASSQLQGALTYEQYF. The CDR3 coding sequence is TGTGCCAGCAGCCAATTACAGGGGGCTTTAACCTACGAGCAGTACTTC.

V usage is TRBV4-2 and J usage is TRBJ2-6, with TRBD2 matching 7 bases. V shed 4 bases, J shed 4 bases, and the junction held 10 bases outside the gene matches. The CDR3 is 17 amino acids. In germline, CDR1 is LGHNA, CDR2 YNFKEQ. The CDR3 sequence is CASSPPQRGGGANVLTF. CDR3 DNA: TGTGCCAGCAGCCCACCGCAGCGGGGTGGGGGGGCCAACGTCCTGACTTTC.

This clone was observed a handful of times. V is TRBV10-2 and J is TRBJ2-7; unclear D gene. V lost 2 bases and J 0 bases, leaving 2 bases between the germline ends. Germline CDR1 WSHSY, CDR2 SAAADI. There are 12 residues in the CDR3. The CDR3 is CASSESSYEQYF. CDR3 nucleotide sequence: TGCGCCAGCAGTGAGAGCTCCTACGAGCAGTACTTC.

This chain links TRBV11-2 with TRBJ2-3, with D unresolved. Between the trimmed V and J ends, which lost 0 bases and 7 bases, there was a span of 8 bases. The V gene's germline CDR1 is SGHAT and CDR2 FQNNGV. This CDR3 has 13 amino acids. CDR3 sequence reads: CASSLERPNTQYF. The CDR3 nucleotides read TGTGCCAGCAGCTTAGAACGACCGAATACGCAGTATTTT.

The chain has TRBV11-2 and TRBJ2-5; 8 bases are shared with TRBD2. The CDR3 is made up of 12 amino acids. With 6 bases clipped from V and 7 bases from J, the junction kept 4 bases outside the gene matches. The germline V gene has CDR1 SGHAT and CDR2 FQNNGV. The CDR3 loop reads CASRPSGGTQYF. The CDR3 region has the DNA TGTGCCAGCAGACCGAGCGGGGGGACCCAGTACTTC.